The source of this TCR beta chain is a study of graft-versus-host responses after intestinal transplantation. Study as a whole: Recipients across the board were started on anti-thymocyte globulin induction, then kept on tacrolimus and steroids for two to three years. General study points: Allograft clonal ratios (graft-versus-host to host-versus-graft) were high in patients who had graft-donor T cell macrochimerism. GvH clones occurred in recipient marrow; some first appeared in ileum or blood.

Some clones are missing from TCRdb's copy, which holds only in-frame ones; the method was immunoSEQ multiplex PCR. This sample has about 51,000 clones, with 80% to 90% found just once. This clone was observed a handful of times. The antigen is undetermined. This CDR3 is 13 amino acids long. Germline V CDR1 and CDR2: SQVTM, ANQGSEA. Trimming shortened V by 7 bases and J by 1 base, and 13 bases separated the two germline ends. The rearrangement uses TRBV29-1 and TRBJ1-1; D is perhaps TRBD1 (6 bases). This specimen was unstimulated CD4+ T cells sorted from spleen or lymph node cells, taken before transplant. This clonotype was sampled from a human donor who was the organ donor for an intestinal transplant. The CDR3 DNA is TGCAGCGCGGGGGGCTTGAGGAACACTGAAGCTTTCTTT. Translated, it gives CSAGGLRNTEAFF.